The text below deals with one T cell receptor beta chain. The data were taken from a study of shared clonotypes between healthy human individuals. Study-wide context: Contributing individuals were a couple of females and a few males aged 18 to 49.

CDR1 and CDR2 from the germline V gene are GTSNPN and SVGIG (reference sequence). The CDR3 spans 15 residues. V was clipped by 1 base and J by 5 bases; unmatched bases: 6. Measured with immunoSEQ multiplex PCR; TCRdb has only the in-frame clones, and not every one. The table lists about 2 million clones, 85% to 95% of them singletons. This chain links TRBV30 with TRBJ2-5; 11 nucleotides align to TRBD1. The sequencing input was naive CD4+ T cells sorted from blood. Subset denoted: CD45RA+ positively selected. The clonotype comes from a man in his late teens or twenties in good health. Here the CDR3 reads CAWSAGTGGVETQYF. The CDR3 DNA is TGTGCCTGGAGTGCAGGGACAGGGGGAGTGGAGACCCAGTACTTC.